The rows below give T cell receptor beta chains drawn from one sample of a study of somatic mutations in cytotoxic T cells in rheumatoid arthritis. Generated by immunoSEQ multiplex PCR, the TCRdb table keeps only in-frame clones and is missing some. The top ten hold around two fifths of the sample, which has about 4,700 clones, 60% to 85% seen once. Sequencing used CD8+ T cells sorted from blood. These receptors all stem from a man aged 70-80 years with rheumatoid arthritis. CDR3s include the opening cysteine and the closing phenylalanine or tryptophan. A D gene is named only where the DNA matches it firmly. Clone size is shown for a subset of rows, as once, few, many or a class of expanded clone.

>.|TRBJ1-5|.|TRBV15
CATSRDLSRTQPQRF
TGTGCCACCAGCAGAGATTTGTCCCGAACTCAGCCCCAGCGTTTT
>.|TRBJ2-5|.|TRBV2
CASSDGGTQYF
TGTGCCAGCAGTGATGGAGGGACCCAGTACTTC
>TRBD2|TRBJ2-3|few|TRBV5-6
CASSWGTSGSTDTQYF
TGTGCCAGCAGCTGGGGGACTAGCGGAAGCACAGATACGCAGTATTTT
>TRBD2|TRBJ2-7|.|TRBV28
CASSLPGQLTSGRGEQYF
TGTGCCAGCAGTTTACCGGGACAGTTAACTAGCGGGAGGGGCGAGCAGTACTTC
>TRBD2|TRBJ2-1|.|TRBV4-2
CASSQSGGNHNEQFF
TGTGCCAGCAGCCAATCGGGGGGGAACCACAATGAGCAGTTCTTC
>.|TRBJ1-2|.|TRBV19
CASSIGENYGYTF
TGTGCCAGTAGTATCGGAGAAAACTATGGCTACACCTTC
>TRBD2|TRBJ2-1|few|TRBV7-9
CASSATSGGHYNEQFF
TGTGCCAGCAGCGCGACTAGCGGAGGACACTACAATGAGCAGTTCTTC
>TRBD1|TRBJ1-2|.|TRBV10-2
CAIYGGQETNYGYTF
TGCGCCATCTATGGGGGACAGGAAACTAACTATGGCTACACCTTC
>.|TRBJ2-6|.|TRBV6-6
CASSYFRGTGANVLTF
TGTGCCAGCAGTTATTTCAGGGGTACTGGGGCCAACGTCCTGACTTTC
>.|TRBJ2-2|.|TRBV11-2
CASSLGGTGELFF
TGTGCCAGCAGCTTAGGAGGCACCGGGGAGCTGTTTTTT
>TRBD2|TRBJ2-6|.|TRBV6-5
CASSYSGGGGANVLTF
TGTGCCAGCAGTTACAGCGGGGGGGGTGGGGCCAACGTCCTGACTTTC
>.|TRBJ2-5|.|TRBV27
CASSLSPNPKETQYF
TGTGCCAGCAGTTTAAGCCCGAACCCAAAGGAGACCCAGTACTTC
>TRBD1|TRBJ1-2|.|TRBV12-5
CASGTMRDRGYYGYTF
TGTGCTAGTGGTACCATGCGGGACAGGGGATACTATGGCTACACCTTC
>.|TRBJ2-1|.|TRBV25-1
CASSDLRGYNEQFF
TGTGCCAGCAGTGACCTTCGGGGCTACAATGAGCAGTTCTTC
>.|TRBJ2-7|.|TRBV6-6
CASKGGVSYEQYF
TGTGCCAGCAAGGGCGGGGTTTCCTACGAGCAGTACTTC
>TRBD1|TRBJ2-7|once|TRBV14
CASSPRTGRYEQYF
TGTGCCAGCAGTCCTAGGACAGGGCGCTACGAGCAGTACTTC
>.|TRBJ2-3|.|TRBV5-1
CASSLVLALMTDTQYF
TGCGCCAGCAGCTTGGTTCTAGCTTTGATGACAGATACGCAGTATTTT
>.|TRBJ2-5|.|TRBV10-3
CAISESETGQETQYF
TGTGCCATCAGTGAGTCAGAGACAGGTCAAGAGACCCAGTACTTC
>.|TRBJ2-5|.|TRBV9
CASRSNQETQYF
TGTGCCAGCAGATCAAATCAAGAGACCCAGTACTTC
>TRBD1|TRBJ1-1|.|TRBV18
CASSPPRTGTEAFF
TGTGCCAGCTCACCACCCCGGACAGGGACTGAAGCTTTCTTT
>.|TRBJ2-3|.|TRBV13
CASSSSTDTQYF
TGTGCCAGCAGCTCTAGCACAGATACGCAGTATTTT
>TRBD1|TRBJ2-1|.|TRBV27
CASRGQGVAPNSPYNEQFF
TGTGCCAGCAGGGGACAGGGAGTAGCCCCAAACTCCCCCTACAATGAGCAGTTCTTC
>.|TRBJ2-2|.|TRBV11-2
CASSLVGGGAVTGELFF
TGTGCCAGCAGCTTAGTAGGGGGGGGTGCGGTCACCGGGGAGCTGTTTTTT
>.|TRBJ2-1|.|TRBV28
CASRRSGLNNEQFF
TGTGCCAGCAGGAGGAGCGGCCTAAACAATGAGCAGTTCTTC
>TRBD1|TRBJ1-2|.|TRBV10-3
CAIDRGVDYGYTF
TGTGCCATCGACAGGGGGGTCGACTATGGCTACACCTTC
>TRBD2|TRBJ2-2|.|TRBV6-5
CASVAGSSGELFF
TGTGCCAGCGTAGCGGGATCTTCCGGGGAGCTGTTTTTT
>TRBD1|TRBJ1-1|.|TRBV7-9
CASSLAGTGRIVGTEAFF
TGTGCCAGCAGCTTAGCGGGGACAGGGCGGATTGTAGGGACTGAAGCTTTCTTT
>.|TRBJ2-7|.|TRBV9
CASSIRDTPYEQYF
TGTGCCAGCAGCATCCGGGACACACCCTACGAGCAGTACTTC
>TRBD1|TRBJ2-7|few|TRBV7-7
CASSPGTGDYEQYF
TGTGCCAGCAGCCCCGGGACAGGGGACTACGAGCAGTACTTC
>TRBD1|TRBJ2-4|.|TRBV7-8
CASSRGQGGIGAKNIQYF
TGTGCCAGCAGCCGGGGACAGGGTGGAATCGGGGCCAAAAACATTCAGTACTTC
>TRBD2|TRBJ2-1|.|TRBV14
CASSQGAGRKNNEQFF
TGTGCCAGCAGCCAAGGGGCCGGGAGGAAAAACAATGAGCAGTTCTTC
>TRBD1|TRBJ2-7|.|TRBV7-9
CASSIYRGEQYF
TGTGCCAGCAGCATCTACAGGGGCGAGCAGTACTTC
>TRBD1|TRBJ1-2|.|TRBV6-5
CASNRQGGNYGYTF
TGTGCCAGCAACCGACAGGGGGGAAACTATGGCTACACCTTC
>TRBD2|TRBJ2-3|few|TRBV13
CASSLVSGGADTQYF
TGTGCCAGCAGCTTAGTTAGCGGGGGAGCGGATACGCAGTATTTT
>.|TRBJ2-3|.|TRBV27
CASSFRQVISSTDTQYF
TGTGCCAGCAGTTTCCGCCAGGTTATCTCTAGCACAGATACGCAGTATTTT
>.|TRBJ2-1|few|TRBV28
CASTVDWGDNEQFF
TGTGCCAGCACCGTGGATTGGGGGGACAATGAGCAGTTCTTC
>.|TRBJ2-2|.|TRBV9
CASSLAVLTGELFF
TGTGCCAGCAGTTTAGCGGTCCTCACCGGGGAGCTGTTTTTT
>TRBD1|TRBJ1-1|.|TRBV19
CASSGDRDRGRTEAFF
TGTGCCAGTAGCGGGGATAGGGACAGGGGCCGGACTGAAGCTTTCTTT
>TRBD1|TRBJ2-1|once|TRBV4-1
CASSQDLWDRGNEQFF
TGCGCCAGCAGCCAAGATCTGTGGGACAGGGGGAATGAGCAGTTCTTC
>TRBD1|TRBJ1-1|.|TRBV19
CASSPGPGQGFPEAFF
TGTGCCAGTAGTCCTGGACCGGGACAGGGCTTCCCTGAAGCTTTCTTT
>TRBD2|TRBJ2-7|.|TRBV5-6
CASSFLLAGVYEQYF
TGTGCCAGCAGCTTCTTACTAGCGGGAGTTTACGAGCAGTACTTC
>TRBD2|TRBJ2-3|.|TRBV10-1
CASSERGGLDTQYF
TGCGCCAGCAGTGAGCGGGGGGGCCTGGATACGCAGTATTTT
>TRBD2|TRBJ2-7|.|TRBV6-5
CASSYSGRAYEQYF
TGTGCCAGCAGTTACAGCGGGAGGGCCTACGAGCAGTACTTC
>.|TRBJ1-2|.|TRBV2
CASSGTLNYGYTF
TGTGCCAGCAGTGGGACTCTTAACTATGGCTACACCTTC
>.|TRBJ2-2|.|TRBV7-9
CASSSKTGELFF
TGTGCCAGCAGCTCAAAAACCGGGGAGCTGTTTTTT
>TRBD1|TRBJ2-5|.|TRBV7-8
CASSLRQGPVETQYF
TGTGCCAGCAGCTTACGACAGGGTCCGGTAGAGACCCAGTACTTC
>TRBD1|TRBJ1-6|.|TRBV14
CASSPRTGGINSPLHF
TGTGCCAGCAGCCCCCGGACAGGCGGAATTAATTCACCCCTCCACTTT